The 25 T cell receptor beta chains below were found in one sample sequenced in a study of T-cell memory formation after mild COVID-19. TCRdb re-called the 5' RACE reads through MiXCR, storing one row per CDR3 protein. The sample includes around 530,000 distinct CDR3 sequences, about 22% of them seen just once. Material: PBMCs or a T cell subset sorted from them (not recorded which). The receptor set was obtained from an adult woman who had mild COVID-19 (a few samples of this study predate the infection). Cell type and time point are not known.

The genes are TRBV5-1 and TRBJ2-1; D is unresolved. This CDR3 spans 14 amino acids. Germline V gives CDR1 SGHRS, CDR2 YFSETQ. Trimming pared 0 bases from V and 3 bases from J, leaving 7 bases between. CDR3 loop: CASSLGNYYNEQFF. The CDR3 bases are TGCGCCAGCAGCTTGGGGAACTACTACAATGAGCAGTTCTTC.

The chain uses TRBV5-5 and TRBJ2-7; TRBD1 matches at 9 bases. CDR1 is SGHKS, CDR2 YYEKEE, per germline (reference sequence). The trim removed 0 bases at V and 2 bases at J, leaving 6 bases unmatched. CDR3 length equals 16 residues. CDR3 sequence: CASSLDGQGRAYEQYF. Here the CDR3 DNA reads TGTGCCAGCAGCTTGGACGGACAGGGGAGGGCCTACGAGCAGTACTTC. Using reference TRBV5-5 and TRBJ2-7 for the parts outside the CDR3, the full variable domain is DAGVTQSPTHLIKTRGQQVTLRCSPISGHKSVSWYQQVLGQGPQFIFQYYEKEERGRGNFPDRFSARQFPNYSSELNVNALLLGDSALYLCASSLDGQGRAYEQYFGPGTRLTVT.

The rearrangement links TRBV12-3 or TRBV12-4 to TRBJ2-1, with D tentatively TRBD2 (5 bases). This CDR3 spans 14 amino acids. The V end was cut by 7 bases, the J end by 5 bases, with 15 bases between. CDR3 coding DNA: TGTGCCAGCACGTGGGAGTTGCGGAACAATGAGCAGTTCTTC. This gives the protein CASTWELRNNEQFF.

V is TRBV7-9 and J is TRBJ2-3; a possible D gene is TRBD1 (6 bases). Germline V gene lookup returns CDR1 SEHNR and CDR2 FQNEAQ (reference sequence). CDR3 length equals 16 residues. Trimming removed 5 bases from V and 0 bases from J, with 15 bases in between. The CDR3 bases are TGTGCCAGCAGCCACGGACAGTTCCCTAGCACAGATACGCAGTATTTT. Translating gives CASSHGQFPSTDTQYF.

V is TRBV5-1 and J is TRBJ2-7; TRBD2 agrees at 11 bases. J lost 2 bases, V lost 2 bases, and 6 bases had no gene match. Germline V CDR1 and CDR2: SGHRS, YFSETQ. The CDR3 length is 16 residues. For the CDR3, the DNA is TGCGCCAGCAGCTTCGGGAATAGCGGGGGGGCCTACGAGCAGTACTTC. This gives the protein CASSFGNSGGAYEQYF.

This chain joins TRBV12-3 or TRBV12-4 and TRBJ1-1; tentatively, D is TRBD1 (6 bases). This CDR3 contains 14 residues. The V end was cut by 7 bases, the J end by 0 bases, with 12 bases between. The CDR3 coding sequence is TGTGCCAGCACCCCGACAGGACTGAACACTGAAGCTTTCTTT. It translates to CASTPTGLNTEAFF.

The V call is TRBV4-1, the J call TRBJ2-5; the D gene could be TRBD1 or TRBD2 (5 bases each). The CDR3 loop spans 14 amino acids. The V gene lost 4 bases and the J gene lost 9 bases, with 18 bases spanning the gap. Per germline, CDR1 MGHRA and CDR2 YSYEKL. CDR3 protein: CASSPRGAGGPQYF. DNA for the CDR3: TGCGCCAGCAGCCCTCGAGGGGCCGGAGGACCCCAGTACTTC.

This clonotype turned up a few times. The V call is TRBV15, the J call TRBJ1-1; TRBD1 matches at 11 bases. The germline V gene has CDR1 LNHNV and CDR2 YYDKDF (reference sequence). The CDR3 has 15 amino acids. V lost 3 bases and J lost 4; bases outside the gene matches: 4. The CDR3 nucleotides read TGTGCCACCAGCAGGAGGGACAGGGGGATCACTGAAGCTTTCTTT. Protein: CATSRRDRGITEAFF.

This clonotype was seen more than once but under ten times. The rearrangement links TRBV9 to TRBJ2-3, with D unclear. V was cut by 3 bases and J by 2 bases, with 13 bases left in between. Germline assignment: CDR1 SGDLS and CDR2 YYNGEE. The CDR3 has 15 amino acids. The CDR3 spells CASSADSHFTDTQYF. In DNA, the CDR3 is TGTGCCAGCAGCGCCGACTCACACTTCACAGATACGCAGTATTTT.

The gene calls are TRBV6-5 and TRBJ1-2, with D possibly matching TRBD1 (5 bases). Trimming removed 6 bases from V and 6 bases from J, with 14 bases in between. The CDR3 consists of 13 residues. Germline V CDR1 and CDR2: MNHEY, SVGAGI. Here the CDR3 DNA reads TGTGCCAGCAGCCCCCGGGGAGGGGATGGCTACACCTTC. Translated: CASSPRGGDGYTF.

The chain recombines TRBV9 with TRBJ1-1, with 9 bases fitting TRBD1. Trimming cost V 3 bases and J 1 base; bases outside gene matches: 1. This CDR3 spans 14 amino acids. Germline values: CDR1 SGDLS, CDR2 YYNGEE. CDR3 sequence: CASSAQGANTEAFF. DNA for the CDR3: TGTGCCAGCAGCGCACAGGGGGCGAACACTGAAGCTTTCTTT.

This clonotype was seen a few times. V and J are TRBV7-9 and TRBJ2-5; D gene ambiguous. Deletions cut 5 bases from V and 2 bases from J, with 15 bases between. The CDR3 is 15 residues long. The germline V gene encodes CDR1 SEHNR and CDR2 FQNEAQ (reference sequence). The DNA for the CDR3 is TGTGCCAGCAGCCCCGGAGTGACTGAACAAGAGACCCAGTACTTC. This codes for CASSPGVTEQETQYF.

V gene TRBV29-1 combines with J gene TRBJ2-1; D may match TRBD1 or TRBD2 (5 bases each). This CDR3 has 13 residues. The germline V gene has CDR1 SQVTM and CDR2 ANQGSEA. Deletions cut 8 bases from V and 7 bases from J, with 18 bases between. For the CDR3, the DNA is TGCAGCTTTGTTGAGGGGTTCGGGAATGAGCAGTTCTTC. Amino acid sequence: CSFVEGFGNEQFF.

The table lists this clonotype with many counts. The genes are TRBV29-1 and TRBJ2-7; no firm D call. Germline CDR1 SQVTM, CDR2 ANQGSEA. The CDR3 is 12 residues long. Between the trimmed V and J ends, which lost 6 bases and 1 base, there was a span of 10 bases. The CDR3 loop reads CSVDDGSYEQYF. CDR3 sequence (DNA): TGCAGCGTCGACGACGGGTCCTACGAGCAGTACTTC.

The CDR3 DNA sequence: TGTGCCAGCAGCCGAACCCCCGGGACAGGGGGCGCTGGGGCCAACGTCCTGACTTTC. Protein: CASSRTPGTGGAGANVLTF. The chain links TRBV7-9 to TRBJ2-6; 12 nucleotides agree with TRBD1. The CDR3 runs 19 residues. The V segment lost 5 bases and the J segment 2 bases; nucleotides outside the gene matches: 10. The germline gives CDR1 SEHNR, CDR2 FQNEAQ (reference sequence). The variable domain in full, with the rest retrieved from reference TRBV7-9 and TRBJ2-6, is DTGVSQNPRHKITKRGQNVTFRCDPISEHNRLYWYRQTLGQGPEFLTYFQNEAQLEKSRLLSDRFSAERPKGSFSTLEIQRTEQGDSAMYLCASSRTPGTGGAGANVLTFGAGSRLTVL.

In its sample, this clonotype was seen a few times. The chain links TRBV14 to TRBJ1-1; D not certain. The CDR3 is made up of 11 amino acids. Germline V gene sequence: CDR1 SGHDN, CDR2 FVKESK. Between the trimmed V and J ends, which lost 4 bases and 4 bases, there was a span of 4 bases. The CDR3 DNA reads as TGTGCCAGCAGCCGATTCACTGAAGCTTTCTTT. Protein: CASSRFTEAFF.

This clonotype showed up just a few times. The chain joins TRBV5-1 to TRBJ2-7; either TRBD1 or TRBD2 may supply D (6 bases each). The CDR3 consists of 13 residues. V was shortened by 1 base and J by 7 bases, with 12 bases between the two germline ends. From germline, CDR1 is SGHRS and CDR2 YFSETQ. The CDR3 reads CASSLIGGGEQYF. Here the CDR3 DNA reads TGCGCCAGCAGCTTGATCGGGGGCGGGGAGCAGTACTTC.

This clonotype was recorded a few times. The chain has TRBV27 and TRBJ2-1; the D gene is possibly TRBD2 (5 bases). Germline V gene data show CDR1 as MNHEY and CDR2 as SMNVEV (reference sequence). The CDR3 has 14 residues. V was pared by 8 bases and J by 4 bases, with 15 bases between. The CDR3 loop reads CASGPRGQYNEQFF. CDR3 DNA: TGTGCCAGCGGACCCCGGGGTCAGTACAATGAGCAGTTCTTC.

This clonotype has more than one count but fewer than ten. The chain uses TRBV15 and TRBJ2-3; D perhaps matches TRBD2 (7 bases). The CDR3 length is 15 residues. V lost 8 bases, J lost 0 bases, and 15 bases lay in between. Per the germline V gene, CDR1 is LNHNV and CDR2 is YYDKDF (reference sequence). The CDR3 spells CATLRAGASTDTQYF. CDR3 sequence (DNA): TGTGCCACCCTCCGGGCGGGGGCTAGCACAGATACGCAGTATTTT.

The J gene is TRBJ2-1, the V gene TRBV5-1; D may be TRBD1 or TRBD2 (5 bases each). CDR1 is SGHRS and CDR2 is YFSETQ in the germline V gene. The CDR3 runs 18 residues. V was shortened by 4 bases and J by 0 bases, with 20 bases between the two germline ends. CDR3 loop: CASSRTGTSSFSYNEQFF. CDR3 DNA sequence: TGCGCCAGCAGCCGAACCGGGACCTCCTCATTCTCCTACAATGAGCAGTTCTTC.

This clonotype was recorded a few times. The V call is TRBV9, the J call TRBJ2-1; a weak D match, TRBD1 (5 bases). V was clipped by 0 bases and J by 5 bases, with 15 bases between them. CDR1 is SGDLS, CDR2 YYNGEE, per germline. The CDR3 consists of 16 residues. The CDR3 region is CASSVGGHLVNNEQFF. The CDR3 region has the DNA TGTGCCAGCAGCGTAGGTGGACACCTAGTAAACAATGAGCAGTTCTTC.

This clonotype has a handful of counts. This sequence joins TRBV6-2 or TRBV6-3 and TRBJ2-5; 7 nucleotides align to TRBD1. Germline V gene sequence: CDR1 MNHEY, CDR2 SVGEGT. V dropped 8 bases and J dropped 2; count of bases not matched to a gene: 8. The CDR3 covers 14 residues. CDR3 loop: CASLVGRGQETQYF. CDR3 DNA: TGTGCCAGCCTAGTAGGCAGGGGGCAAGAGACCCAGTACTTC.

This clonotype was found a few times. This chain connects TRBV7-2 to TRBJ2-3; D is perhaps TRBD2 (5 bases). The germline gives CDR1 SGHTA, CDR2 FQGNSA. The CDR3 runs 15 residues. Trimming removed 1 base at V and 3 bases at J, with 11 bases between. The CDR3 spells CASSLDPRGTDTQYF. The CDR3 nucleotides read TGTGCCAGCAGCTTAGACCCTAGAGGGACAGATACGCAGTATTTT.

The chain joins TRBV12-3 or TRBV12-4 to TRBJ2-3; no reliable D call. Between the trimmed V and J ends, which lost 6 bases and 2 bases, there was a span of 12 bases. The CDR3 has 14 residues. The CDR3 coding sequence is TGTGCCAGCAGAGGGCCAAACCCCACAGATACGCAGTATTTT. Protein product: CASRGPNPTDTQYF.

The chain joins TRBV15 to TRBJ1-6; the D is unclear. The CDR3 covers 16 residues. Germline V CDR1 and CDR2: LNHNV, YYDKDF (reference sequence). V lost 0 bases, J lost 9 bases, and 15 bases lay in between. Here the CDR3 reads CATSRDRARAGSPLHF. The DNA for the CDR3 is TGTGCCACCAGCAGAGATCGCGCGAGGGCGGGTTCACCCCTCCACTTT.